This is a list of T cell receptor beta chains from one sample in a study of cytomegalovirus exposure and HLA in healthy donors. The protocol was immunoSEQ multiplex PCR, while the TCRdb copy is restricted to in-frame clones and leaves out a portion. Here the sample spans 65,000 to 85,000 clones, 85% to 95% being singletons. The sample consisted of PBMCs. The receptors were sampled from a woman between 18 and 29 years old in good health and CMV-seronegative. CDR3s include the opening cysteine and the closing phenylalanine or tryptophan. The order of the fields is V gene, D gene, J gene, clone size, CDR3 protein, CDR3 DNA. D genes are given only for firm matches. Clone size appears in some rows only: once, few, many, or a class for an expanded clone.

TRBV5-1	.	TRBJ1-1	.	CASSLEAGRTEAFF	TGCGCCAGCAGCTTGGAGGCAGGGAGGACTGAAGCTTTCTTT
TRBV10-1	TRBD1	TRBJ2-1	few	CASSRAGTGGYNEQFF	TGCGCCAGCAGTCGGGCCGGGACAGGGGGTTACAATGAGCAGTTCTTC
TRBV10-3	.	TRBJ2-5	.	CAISFGGEETQYF	TGTGCCATCAGCTTCGGTGGGGAGGAGACCCAGTACTTC
TRBV20-1	TRBD2	TRBJ2-7	.	CRGGVEQYF	TGCAGGGGGGGGGTCGAGCAGTACTTC
TRBV9	.	TRBJ1-3	.	CASSTWTALGNTIYF	TGTGCCAGCAGCACCTGGACAGCCCTCGGAAACACCATATATTTT
TRBV11-2	.	TRBJ2-2	.	CASKWGGLNTGELFF	TGTGCCAGCAAGTGGGGAGGCTTGAACACCGGGGAGCTGTTTTTT
TRBV29-1	.	TRBJ1-1	.	CSAQGEVTEAFF	TGCAGCGCTCAAGGGGAGGTCACTGAAGCTTTCTTT
TRBV27	TRBD2	TRBJ2-1	.	CASSFGRFSGISYNEQFF	TGTGCCAGCAGTTTTGGTAGGTTTAGCGGGATTTCCTACAATGAGCAGTTCTTC
TRBV5-3	TRBD1	TRBJ1-2	.	CARSRCRDSNYGYTF	TGTGCCAGAAGCCGATGCCGGGACAGTAACTATGGCTACACCTTC
TRBV4-2	.	TRBJ1-4	once	CASRRPGAGEKLFF	TGTGCCTCACGGCGACCAGGGGCTGGGGAAAAACTGTTTTTT
TRBV6-6	.	TRBJ2-2	once	CASSYSSGATGELFF	TGTGCCAGCAGTTACTCGAGTGGGGCCACCGGGGAGCTGTTTTTT
TRBV6-1	.	TRBJ2-5	.	CASSEALRDRETQYF	TGTGCCAGCAGTGAAGCGCTTAGAGATCGGGAGACCCAGTACTTC
TRBV11-2	TRBD1	TRBJ2-3	.	CASSLLPDRVPDTQYF	TGTGCCAGCAGCCTTTTACCCGACAGGGTCCCAGATACGCAGTATTTT
TRBV5-1	TRBD2	TRBJ2-7	.	CASSRGTSENSYEQYF	TGCGCCAGCAGCAGAGGGACTAGCGAAAACTCCTACGAGCAGTACTTC
TRBV7-2	TRBD1	TRBJ2-2	.	CASSPDRVSTGELFF	TGTGCCAGCAGCCCCGACAGGGTTAGCACCGGGGAGCTGTTTTTT
TRBV28	TRBD2	TRBJ2-1	.	CASSLGTSGSNEQFF	TGTGCCAGCAGTTTGGGGACTAGCGGGAGCAATGAGCAGTTCTTC
TRBV9	TRBD2	TRBJ2-7	.	CASSVGDYYEQYF	TGTGCCAGCAGCGTAGGGGACTACTACGAGCAGTACTTC
TRBV7-2	.	TRBJ2-5	.	CASSFILDKETQYF	TGTGCCAGCAGCTTTATCCTGGACAAAGAGACCCAGTACTTC
TRBV5-1	TRBD1	TRBJ1-2	.	CASSPDRGQGYGYTF	TGCGCCAGCAGCCCGGACAGGGGGCAGGGCTATGGCTACACCTTC
TRBV15	.	TRBJ2-3	once	CATSIPASVSDTQYF	TGTGCCACCAGCATCCCCGCTAGCGTCTCGGATACGCAGTATTTT
TRBV5-1	.	TRBJ1-1	.	CASRRETGTITEAFF	TGCGCCAGCAGGAGGGAAACAGGGACGATCACTGAAGCTTTCTTT
TRBV7-8	.	TRBJ1-3	.	CASSLAGAPGNTIYF	TGTGCCAGCAGCTTAGCGGGGGCCCCTGGAAACACCATATATTTT
TRBV28	.	TRBJ1-2	once	CASSPGIRGYTF	TGTGCCAGCAGTCCCGGTATTCGTGGCTACACCTTC
TRBV7-9	.	TRBJ1-1	.	CASSLQENTEAFF	TGTGCCAGCAGCTTACAGGAGAACACTGAAGCTTTCTTT
TRBV4-2	TRBD2	TRBJ2-5	.	CASSLAGLAGVQTQYF	TGTGCCAGCAGCTTGGCGGGGCTAGCGGGAGTACAGACCCAGTACTTC
TRBV10-1	.	TRBJ1-4	.	CASSEGTRGRSNEKLFF	TGCGCCAGCAGTGAGGGGACTCGCGGGAGGAGTAATGAAAAACTGTTTTTT
TRBV14	TRBD1	TRBJ2-7	.	CASSRDRGLYEQYF	TGTGCCAGCAGCCGAGACAGGGGGCTCTACGAGCAGTACTTC
TRBV9	TRBD2	TRBJ2-1	once	CASTKREGSSYNEQFF	TGTGCCAGCACAAAGCGGGAGGGCAGCTCCTACAATGAGCAGTTCTTC
TRBV18	.	TRBJ1-3	.	CASSPGRGSGNTIYF	TGTGCCAGCTCACCGGGGAGGGGCTCTGGAAACACCATATATTTT
TRBV7-2	TRBD2	TRBJ2-7	.	CASSLGLVAYEQYF	TGTGCCAGCAGCTTGGGACTAGTGGCGTACGAGCAGTACTTC
TRBV28	TRBD1	TRBJ2-1	.	CASRSGTGGASYNEQFF	TGTGCCAGCAGGTCCGGGACAGGGGGCGCGTCCTACAATGAGCAGTTCTTC
TRBV27	.	TRBJ2-7	once	CASSLKLESPYEQYF	TGTGCCAGCAGTTTAAAGCTGGAGAGTCCCTACGAGCAGTACTTC
TRBV30	.	TRBJ1-4	.	CAWSVPPGGREKLFF	TGTGCCTGGAGTGTCCCCCCGGGAGGGCGTGAAAAACTGTTTTTT
TRBV7-2	TRBD2	TRBJ2-7	.	CASSRRGVFYEQYF	TGTGCCAGCAGTCGGCGGGGGGTCTTCTACGAGCAGTACTTC
TRBV5-1	.	TRBJ1-3	once	CASSLGGSSSIYF	TGCGCCAGCAGCTTGGGAGGTTCGTCCTCCATATATTTT
TRBV15	.	TRBJ2-7	.	CATSRAGPSEQYF	TGTGCCACCAGCAGAGCGGGTCCGAGCGAGCAGTACTTC
TRBV10-3	TRBD2	TRBJ2-1	once	CAISAPTSGGRYNEQFF	TGTGCCATCAGCGCCCCGACTAGCGGGGGTCGTTACAATGAGCAGTTCTTC